These 20 T cell receptor beta chains were sequenced from one sample in a study of blood T cell repertoires in COVID-19. Using immunoSEQ multiplex PCR, the repertoire was profiled, and TCRdb retains in-frame clones only, with some absent. The sample yields about 37,000 clones, around 86% seen once. Sequencing used peripheral blood. These receptors were obtained from a human donor in a cohort sampled during active COVID-19.

The rearrangement joins TRBV10-1 to TRBJ1-1; 7 bases agree with TRBD1. Germline CDR1 reads WNHNN; CDR2 reads SYGVQD (reference sequence). The CDR3 length is 12 residues. With V trimmed by 0 bases and J by 11 bases, 3 bases remained unmatched. CDR3 nucleotides: TGCGCCAGCAGTGAGTCTCAGGGGGTGGCTTTCTTT. Translation: CASSESQGVAFF.

The V and J genes are TRBV6-5 and TRBJ1-5; 7 bases agree with TRBD1. J was trimmed by 1 base and V by 2 bases; bases with no gene match: 2. This CDR3 contains 15 residues. From germline, CDR1 is MNHEY and CDR2 SVGAGI. CDR3 sequence (DNA): TGTGCCAGCAGTTACACAGGGGACAGCAATCAGCCCCAGCATTTT. Its protein product is CASSYTGDSNQPQHF.

This sequence joins TRBV29-1 and TRBJ2-3; possible D gene TRBD2, 6 bases. From germline, CDR1 is SQVTM and CDR2 ANQGSEA. The CDR3 runs 14 residues. CDR3 protein: CSVAGIPGFLTQYF. CDR3 coding DNA: TGCAGTGTGGCGGGGATCCCAGGGTTTTTGACGCAGTATTTT.

This sequence joins TRBV7-2 and TRBJ2-7, with 7 bases matching TRBD1. This CDR3 has 14 amino acids. Germline CDR1 is SGHTA and CDR2 is FQGNSA. J lost 2 bases, V lost 4 bases, and 5 bases had no gene match. CDR3 loop: CASSSGTATYEQYF. The DNA for the CDR3 is TGTGCCAGCAGCTCCGGGACAGCAACCTACGAGCAGTACTTC.

The J gene is TRBJ2-1, the V gene TRBV12-3 or TRBV12-4; 8 bases are shared with TRBD2. CDR3 size: 12 residues. The junction had 3 bases not matched to a gene; V was cut back by 5 bases and J by 9 bases. The CDR3 reads CASSRGGGEQFF. Here the CDR3 DNA reads TGTGCCAGCAGTCGGGGGGGAGGTGAGCAGTTCTTC.

The chain couples TRBV7-2 to TRBJ2-7; unclear D gene. Germline values: CDR1 SGHTA, CDR2 FQGNSA. The CDR3 has 14 amino acids. With 5 bases removed from V and 1 base from J, the gap between germline ends came to 12 bases. As DNA, the CDR3 is TGTGCCAGCAGCCCAGGCAGCCAGTCCTACGAGCAGTACTTC. This translates into CASSPGSQSYEQYF. The full variable domain, its missing parts supplied by reference TRBV7-2 and TRBJ2-7, is GAGVSQSPSNKVTEKGKDVELRCDPISGHTALYWYRQSLGQGLEFLIYFQGNSAPDKSGLPSDRFSAERTGGSVSTLTIQRTQQEDSAVYLCASSPGSQSYEQYFGPGTRLTVT.

The chain links TRBV6-5 to TRBJ2-3; tentative D call: TRBD1 (7 bases). Germline loops: CDR1 MNHEY, CDR2 SVGAGI. The CDR3 is made up of 15 amino acids. V dropped 5 bases and J dropped 3 bases, with 15 bases sitting between them. DNA for the CDR3: TGTGCCAGCAGTCCCCGCGCAGGGGGGACAGATACGCAGTATTTT. This gives the protein CASSPRAGGTDTQYF.

The rearrangement links TRBV19 to TRBJ1-5; D may be TRBD1 (5 bases). Trimming pared 10 bases from V and 6 bases from J, leaving 19 bases between. Germline values: CDR1 LNHDA, CDR2 SQIVND (reference sequence). This CDR3 is 14 amino acids long. CDR3 nucleotides: TGTGCCACCTCCCGTTCAGGGATTTCTCAGCCCCAGCATTTT. It is translated as CATSRSGISQPQHF. The entire variable domain, with the rest obtained from reference TRBV19 and TRBJ1-5, is as follows: DGGITQSPKYLFRKEGQNVTLSCEQNLNHDAMYWYRQDPGQGLRLIYYSQIVNDFQKGDIAEGYSVSREKKESFPLTVTSAQKNPTAFYLCATSRSGISQPQHFGDGTRLSIL.

This clone has a single count. This chain joins TRBV4-1 and TRBJ2-2, with 8 positions matching TRBD2. CDR3 size: 15 residues. Per the germline V gene, CDR1 is MGHRA and CDR2 is YSYEKL. V lost 4 bases, J lost 3 bases, and 4 bases stayed unmatched. This chain's CDR3 is CASSPLAGHTGELFF. CDR3 sequence (DNA): TGCGCCAGCAGCCCCCTAGCGGGCCACACCGGGGAGCTGTTTTTT.

V gene TRBV4-3 combines with J gene TRBJ1-6; TRBD1 matches at 8 bases. V shed 1 base, J shed 0 bases, and the junction held 8 bases outside the gene matches. The length of the CDR3 is 19 residues. Per the germline V gene, CDR1 is LGHNA and CDR2 is YSLEER. CDR3 sequence: CASSQGPNRGSSYNSPLHF. CDR3 bases: TGCGCCAGCAGCCAAGGGCCAAACAGGGGGAGCTCCTATAATTCACCCCTCCACTTT.

This rearrangement joins TRBV7-2 to TRBJ2-2; D is possibly TRBD1 (5 bases). CDR1 is SGHTA, CDR2 FQGNSA, per germline. The CDR3 has 16 amino acids. V dropped 0 bases and J dropped 6 bases, with 14 bases sitting between them. CDR3 amino acids: CASSLAGRGVAGELFF. CDR3 in DNA: TGTGCCAGCAGCTTAGCGGGAAGGGGTGTGGCCGGGGAGCTGTTTTTT.

The gene calls are TRBV7-2 and TRBJ1-1, with TRBD1 matching over 9 bases. Trimming at V came to 5 bases and at J to 1 base, leaving 2 bases not matched to a gene. CDR3 length equals 14 residues. The germline gives CDR1 SGHTA, CDR2 FQGNSA. This CDR3 reads CASSPQGANTEAFF. Written as DNA, the CDR3 is TGTGCCAGCAGCCCACAGGGGGCGAACACTGAAGCTTTCTTT.

The chain links TRBV28 to TRBJ2-7; a possible D gene is TRBD2 (6 bases). The V gene lost 4 bases and the J gene lost 4 bases, with 17 bases spanning the gap. This CDR3 region has 15 residues. Per the germline V gene, CDR1 is MDHEN and CDR2 is SYDVKM. In DNA, the CDR3 is TGTGCCAGCAGTTCGGACCCGCCTGGGGGGTACGAGCAGTACTTC. Its translation is CASSSDPPGGYEQYF. Looking up the rest from reference TRBV28 and TRBJ2-7 gives the full variable domain: DVKVTQSSRYLVKRTGEKVFLECVQDMDHENMFWYRQDPGLGLRLIYFSYDVKMKEKGDIPEGYSVSREKKERFSLILESASTNQTSMYLCASSSDPPGGYEQYFGPGTRLTVT.

This chain joins TRBV5-1 and TRBJ1-2; D is unclear. The germline V gene has CDR1 SGHRS and CDR2 YFSETQ. Trimming stripped 0 bases from V and 8 bases from J, with 8 bases between. The CDR3 length is 12 residues. CDR3 region: CASSLVGDGYTF. Here the CDR3 DNA reads TGCGCCAGCAGCTTGGTGGGAGACGGCTACACCTTC.

The chain combines TRBV5-5 with TRBJ1-2; no clear D. The CDR3 runs 15 residues. Germline lookup yields CDR1 SGHKS and CDR2 YYEKEE (reference sequence). The V end lost 4 bases, the J end lost 8 bases, and 21 bases lay between the germline ends. This chain's CDR3 is CASSQTSLRTSGYTF. CDR3 sequence (DNA): TGTGCCAGCAGCCAAACTTCACTTAGAACGAGCGGCTACACCTTC.

J is TRBJ2-7 and V is TRBV4-1; perhaps TRBD1 as D (7 bases). This CDR3 has 15 residues. Germline V gene lookup returns CDR1 MGHRA and CDR2 YSYEKL. Deletions cut 4 bases from V and 1 base from J, with 14 bases between. CDR3: CASSPATGRSYEQYF. Here the CDR3 DNA reads TGCGCCAGCAGCCCCGCGACAGGGAGGTCCTACGAGCAGTACTTC.

This clone was seen a single time. V gene TRBV5-1 combines with J gene TRBJ2-1; 8 bases are shared with TRBD2. Germline V CDR1 and CDR2: SGHRS, YFSETQ. With V trimmed by 2 bases and J by 3 bases, 4 bases remained unmatched. The CDR3 covers 15 residues. The CDR3: CASSLAGELYNEQFF. The CDR3 DNA reads TGCGCCAGCAGCTTAGCGGGGGAGCTCTACAATGAGCAGTTCTTC.

This rearrangement joins TRBV27 to TRBJ1-3; D is undetermined. Germline assignment: CDR1 MNHEY and CDR2 SMNVEV (reference sequence). CDR3 length: 13 amino acids. Deletions cut 3 bases from V and 0 bases from J, with 3 bases between. The CDR3 loop is CASSLSSGNTIYF. The CDR3 nucleotides read TGTGCCAGCAGTTTGAGCTCTGGAAACACCATATATTTT.

The rearrangement uses TRBV28 and TRBJ2-5; no clear D gene. Trimming removed 6 bases from V and 2 bases from J, with 10 bases in between. There are 13 residues in the CDR3. The germline CDR1 and CDR2 sequences are MDHEN and SYDVKM. The CDR3 sequence: CASSSSGQETQYF. CDR3 bases: TGTGCCAGCAGCTCCTCAGGTCAAGAGACCCAGTACTTC. Together with reference TRBV28 and TRBJ2-5, the CDR3 gives the full variable domain: DVKVTQSSRYLVKRTGEKVFLECVQDMDHENMFWYRQDPGLGLRLIYFSYDVKMKEKGDIPEGYSVSREKKERFSLILESASTNQTSMYLCASSSSGQETQYFGPGTRLLVL.

This rearrangement joins TRBV2 to TRBJ1-6; D possibly corresponds to TRBD1 (6 bases). V was cut by 9 bases and J by 7 bases, with 10 bases left in between. The CDR3 is 12 residues long. CDR1 SNHLY and CDR2 FYNNEI come from the germline V gene. CDR3 residues: CASCTGNSPLHF. The CDR3 DNA is TGTGCCAGTTGTACAGGGAATTCACCCCTCCACTTT.